The entry that follows covers one T cell receptor beta chain sequence. These data originate in a study of blood T cell repertoires in COVID-19. Study background: Italy, Spain and the United States were the sources of the convalescent and acute COVID-19 samples.

Sequenced by immunoSEQ multiplex PCR; TCRdb stores in-frame clones only, minus some. The sample lists fewer than 120,000 clones, 70% to 90% occurring once. The sequenced sample consisted of peripheral blood. This TCR was sampled from a human donor in a cohort sampled during active COVID-19.

CDR3 in DNA: TGTGCCAGCAGCGGACGGGACAGGGTGTATGGCTACACCTTC. Protein product: CASSGRDRVYGYTF. The chain employs TRBV9 and TRBJ1-2; 9 bases line up with TRBD1. The trim removed 3 bases at V and 5 bases at J, leaving 5 bases unmatched. There are 14 residues in the CDR3. CDR1 and CDR2 (germline): SGDLS, YYNGEE.